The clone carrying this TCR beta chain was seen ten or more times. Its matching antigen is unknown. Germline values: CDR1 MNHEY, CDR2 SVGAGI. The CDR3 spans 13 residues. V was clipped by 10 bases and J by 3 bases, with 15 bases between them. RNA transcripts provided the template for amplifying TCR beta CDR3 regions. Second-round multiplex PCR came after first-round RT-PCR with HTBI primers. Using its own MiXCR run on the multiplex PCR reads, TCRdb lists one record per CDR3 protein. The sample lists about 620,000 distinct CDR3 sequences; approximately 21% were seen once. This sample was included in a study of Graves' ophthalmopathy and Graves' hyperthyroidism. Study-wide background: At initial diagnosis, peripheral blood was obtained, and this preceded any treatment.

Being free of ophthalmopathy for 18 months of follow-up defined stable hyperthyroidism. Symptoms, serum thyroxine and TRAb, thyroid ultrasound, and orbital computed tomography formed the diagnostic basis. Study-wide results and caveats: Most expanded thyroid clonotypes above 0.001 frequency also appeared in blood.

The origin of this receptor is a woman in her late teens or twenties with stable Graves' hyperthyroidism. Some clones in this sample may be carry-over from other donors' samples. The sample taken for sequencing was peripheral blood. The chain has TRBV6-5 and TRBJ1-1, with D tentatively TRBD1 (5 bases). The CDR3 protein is CATSRVRHTEAFF. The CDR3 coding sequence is TGTGCCACCTCCAGGGTTAGGCACACTGAAGCTTTCTTT.